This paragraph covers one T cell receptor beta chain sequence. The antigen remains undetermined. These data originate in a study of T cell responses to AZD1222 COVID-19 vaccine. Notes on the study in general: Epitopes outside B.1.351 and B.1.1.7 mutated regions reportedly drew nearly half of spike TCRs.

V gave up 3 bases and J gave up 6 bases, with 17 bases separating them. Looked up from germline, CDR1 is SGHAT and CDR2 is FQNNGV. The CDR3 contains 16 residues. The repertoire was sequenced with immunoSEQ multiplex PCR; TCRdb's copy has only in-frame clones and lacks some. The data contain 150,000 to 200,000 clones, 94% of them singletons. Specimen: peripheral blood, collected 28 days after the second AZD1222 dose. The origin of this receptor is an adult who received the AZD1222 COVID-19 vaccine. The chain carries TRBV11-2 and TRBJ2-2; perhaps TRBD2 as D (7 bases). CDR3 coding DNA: TGTGCCAGCAGCTTGATACAGGGAGGGACTGCCGGGGAGCTGTTTTTT. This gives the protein CASSLIQGGTAGELFF.